This TCR beta chain is from a study of TIL therapy for anti-PD-1-resistant metastatic lung cancer. Across the study: Most patients had lung adenocarcinoma; a handful of tumors were EGFR-mutant, two ALK-rearranged; half smoked currently or formerly. Study conclusions and caveats: The cohort had more treatment-naive, never-smoker and oncogene-addicted patients than typical.

The CDR3 totals 14 residues. The germline V and J ends were trimmed by 4 bases and 3 bases, with 7 bases remaining between them. From germline, CDR1 is MDHEN and CDR2 SYDVKM. A word on this clone: Its specificity is unknown.

The libraries were made with immunoSEQ v3. Sequencing depth was around 1.9 million read pairs for survey level, about 5-6.5 million for deep. Libraries were prepared by immunoSEQ multiplex PCR; TCRdb keeps only in-frame clonotypes and omits some of them. This sample has tens of thousands of clones, with 80% to 90% found just once. Time point reported: pre-treatment sample, taken before nivolumab and TIL therapy. Enrollment ran from October 2017 to early 2020. This receptor was taken from a person between 30 and 80 years old with non-small cell lung cancer. The material was blood, obtained at baseline. The chain is built from TRBV28 and TRBJ2-6; the D is unclear. As DNA, the CDR3 is TGTGCCAGCAGTTCCCATAGTGGGGCCAACGTCCTGACTTTC. Translation gives CASSSHSGANVLTF. Full variable domain (rest looked up from reference TRBV28 and TRBJ2-6): DVKVTQSSRYLVKRTGEKVFLECVQDMDHENMFWYRQDPGLGLRLIYFSYDVKMKEKGDIPEGYSVSREKKERFSLILESASTNQTSMYLCASSSHSGANVLTFGAGSRLTVL.